A selection of T cell receptor beta chains follows, all from one sample in a study of blood T cell repertoires in COVID-19. TCRdb keeps only in-frame clones here, not all; method: immunoSEQ multiplex PCR. Of around 100,000 clones in the sample, about 87% were seen once. Sample: peripheral blood. The receptor set was obtained from a human donor in a cohort sampled during active COVID-19. The CDR3 runs from the conserved cysteine through the conserved F or W. Each record gives: clone size, V gene, J gene, D gene, CDR3 DNA, CDR3 protein. A D gene is named only where the DNA matches it firmly. Not every row has a clone size; where given, it reads once, few, many or a size class.

size: NA; V: TRBV3-1/TRBV3-2; J: TRBJ1-1; D: NA; DNA: TGTGCCAGCAGCCCGACCCTCAGGGGAAACACTGAAGCTTTCTTT; CDR3: CASSPTLRGNTEAFF
size: NA; V: TRBV28; J: TRBJ1-2; D: NA; DNA: TGTGCCAGCAGTTTAGGCGGGACGCTAACCTCCTTTAACTATGGCTACACCTTC; CDR3: CASSLGGTLTSFNYGYTF
size: NA; V: TRBV18; J: TRBJ2-2; D: TRBD1; DNA: TGTGCCAGCTCACCAGATCAGGGGGCCGGGGAGCTGTTTTTT; CDR3: CASSPDQGAGELFF
size: NA; V: TRBV9; J: TRBJ2-1; D: TRBD2; DNA: TGTGCCAGCAGCGTAGAGGCTAGCGGGGGCTACAATGAGCAGTTCTTC; CDR3: CASSVEASGGYNEQFF
size: once; V: TRBV6-2/TRBV6-3; J: TRBJ2-3; D: TRBD2; DNA: TGTGCCAGCAGTTACAACCCCATCAGCGGGGGGTCAAGAGATACGCAGTATTTT; CDR3: CASSYNPISGGSRDTQYF
size: NA; V: TRBV6-5; J: TRBJ1-2; D: TRBD1; DNA: TGTGCCAGCAGTTGGGACAGGGGAGACTATGGCTACACCTTC; CDR3: CASSWDRGDYGYTF
size: once; V: TRBV28; J: TRBJ1-2; D: NA; DNA: TGTGCCAGCAGTTTAAGCAACGGGGATCAGCGGGGCTACACCTTC; CDR3: CASSLSNGDQRGYTF
size: NA; V: TRBV29-1; J: TRBJ1-1; D: TRBD1; DNA: TGCAGCGTACGCTGGGGGGACAGATTGACTGAAGCTTTCTTT; CDR3: CSVRWGDRLTEAFF
size: NA; V: TRBV7-9; J: TRBJ2-7; D: NA; DNA: TGTGCCAGCAGCGCCAGGGGTAACGAGCAGTACTTC; CDR3: CASSARGNEQYF
size: NA; V: TRBV6-5; J: TRBJ1-4; D: NA; DNA: TGTGCCAGCAGAGCGGGCTCAACTAATGAAAAACTGTTTTTT; CDR3: CASRAGSTNEKLFF
size: NA; V: TRBV29-1; J: TRBJ2-1; D: TRBD2; DNA: TGCAGCGTTGGGGCTAGCGGGGCCTACAATGAGCAGTTCTTC; CDR3: CSVGASGAYNEQFF
size: NA; V: TRBV5-1; J: TRBJ2-7; D: TRBD2; DNA: TGCGCCAGCAGCTTGGTAGCGGGGTTCCACGAGCAGTACTTC; CDR3: CASSLVAGFHEQYF
size: NA; V: TRBV7-9; J: TRBJ2-1; D: TRBD2; DNA: TGTGCCAGCAGCCCAGCGACTAGCGGAAGCTCCTACAATGAGCAGTTCTTC; CDR3: CASSPATSGSSYNEQFF
size: few; V: TRBV28; J: TRBJ2-1; D: TRBD1; DNA: TGTGCCAGCAGGACGACAGGGGCCACCCTGTCGGGTGAGCAGTTCTTC; CDR3: CASRTTGATLSGEQFF
size: NA; V: TRBV28; J: TRBJ2-7; D: TRBD2; DNA: TGTGCCAGCAGTTTACCGGGACTAGCCTACGAGCAGTACTTC; CDR3: CASSLPGLAYEQYF
size: few; V: TRBV9; J: TRBJ1-6; D: TRBD1; DNA: TGTGCCAGCAGCCTAGGGACAGGGTCCCCCTCACCCCTCCACTTT; CDR3: CASSLGTGSPSPLHF
size: NA; V: TRBV19; J: TRBJ1-6; D: TRBD1; DNA: TGTGCCAGTAGCTGGAATAGCCGGGACAGGGACCCCCATTCACCCCTCCACTTT; CDR3: CASSWNSRDRDPHSPLHF
size: NA; V: TRBV5-6; J: TRBJ2-7; D: NA; DNA: TGTGCCAGCAGCTTGGGGCAGGGCGGCTACGAGCAGTACTTC; CDR3: CASSLGQGGYEQYF
size: few; V: TRBV29-1; J: TRBJ2-5; D: TRBD1; DNA: TGCAGCGTTGAAGGGCAGGGGGCCCCCCAAGAGACCCAGTACTTC; CDR3: CSVEGQGAPQETQYF
size: NA; V: TRBV28; J: TRBJ2-1; D: TRBD1; DNA: TGTGCCAGCAGGCCCTCTGGACAGGTGGGTTACAATGAGCAGTTCTTC; CDR3: CASRPSGQVGYNEQFF
size: NA; V: TRBV2; J: TRBJ1-2; D: TRBD1; DNA: TGTGCCAGCAGGGCTGACAGGGGCAGCTATGGCTACACCTTC; CDR3: CASRADRGSYGYTF
size: NA; V: TRBV7-9; J: TRBJ2-5; D: TRBD1; DNA: TGTGCCAGCAGCTTCGGGACAGGGACCGGGGAGACCCAGTACTTC; CDR3: CASSFGTGTGETQYF
size: NA; V: TRBV2; J: TRBJ1-1; D: NA; DNA: TGTGCCAGCCGCATAGGGGGTGTTGAAGCTTTCTTT; CDR3: CASRIGGVEAFF
size: NA; V: TRBV2; J: TRBJ1-5; D: NA; DNA: TGTGCCAGCAGTGAAGGGGCCCCCAATCAGCCCCAGCATTTT; CDR3: CASSEGAPNQPQHF
size: NA; V: TRBV6-4; J: TRBJ1-2; D: TRBD1; DNA: TGTGCCAGCAGTGACTCAGGCAGGGGGTCTGGCTACACCTTC; CDR3: CASSDSGRGSGYTF
size: NA; V: TRBV5-4; J: TRBJ2-1; D: TRBD2; DNA: TGTGCCAGCAGCTTTGGCGGGAGTGGTGCGGAGCAGTTCTTC; CDR3: CASSFGGSGAEQFF
size: NA; V: TRBV18; J: TRBJ1-1; D: TRBD1; DNA: TGTGCCAGCTCTCCCCCCGGGACAGGGAGAACTGAAGCTTTCTTT; CDR3: CASSPPGTGRTEAFF
size: NA; V: TRBV6-2/TRBV6-3; J: TRBJ1-3; D: NA; DNA: TGTGCCAGCAGTTACCCCGGCGGGGGTACCAGAAACACCATATATTTT; CDR3: CASSYPGGGTRNTIYF
size: once; V: TRBV13; J: TRBJ2-1; D: TRBD2; DNA: TGTGCCAGCAGCCTCAGCGGGGGCTCATCCAATGAGCAGTTCTTC; CDR3: CASSLSGGSSNEQFF
size: NA; V: TRBV21-1; J: TRBJ2-7; D: NA; DNA: TGTGCCAGCAGCAAAGTGGGGGACAGGACCTACGAGCAGTACTTC; CDR3: CASSKVGDRTYEQYF
size: once; V: TRBV7-3; J: TRBJ2-3; D: TRBD2; DNA: TGTGCCAGCAGCTTCGTTGGAGCGGGGGGCACAGATACGCAGTATTTT; CDR3: CASSFVGAGGTDTQYF
size: NA; V: TRBV6-1; J: TRBJ1-3; D: NA; DNA: TGTGCCAGCAGTGAGGCTGTACCGGGAAACACCATATATTTT; CDR3: CASSEAVPGNTIYF
size: few; V: TRBV6-6; J: TRBJ2-3; D: NA; DNA: TGTGCCAGCAGTTTACAGGATACGCAGTATTTT; CDR3: CASSLQDTQYF
size: NA; V: TRBV27; J: TRBJ2-1; D: TRBD2; DNA: TGTGCCAGCAGTCCCACTCCCTGGACTAGCGGTACCTCCTACAATGAGCAGTTCTTC; CDR3: CASSPTPWTSGTSYNEQFF
size: NA; V: TRBV5-1; J: TRBJ2-2; D: TRBD2; DNA: TGCGCCAGCTCTGGACTAGCGGGAGAATCCGGGGAGCTGTTTTTT; CDR3: CASSGLAGESGELFF
size: NA; V: TRBV5-6; J: TRBJ1-1; D: TRBD1; DNA: TGTGCCAGCAGCTTGGCAAACAGGGGGCGGGACACTGAAGCTTTCTTT; CDR3: CASSLANRGRDTEAFF
size: NA; V: TRBV11-1; J: TRBJ2-7; D: TRBD2; DNA: TGTGCCAGCAGCCTTAGCGGGAGTTCATCCTACGAGCAGTACTTC; CDR3: CASSLSGSSSYEQYF
size: NA; V: TRBV5-1; J: TRBJ1-6; D: NA; DNA: TGCGCCAGCAGCTTGGACAGGGTAGATAATTCACCCCTCCACTTT; CDR3: CASSLDRVDNSPLHF
size: NA; V: TRBV13; J: TRBJ2-3; D: TRBD1; DNA: TGTGCCAGCAGCTTAAGGGACAGGGGGCAAAATACGCAGTATTTT; CDR3: CASSLRDRGQNTQYF
size: NA; V: TRBV21-1; J: TRBJ2-3; D: NA; DNA: TGTGCCAGCAAACTAGTAGCGGTGCGTAAGTATTTT; CDR3: CASKLVAVRKYF
size: NA; V: TRBV27; J: TRBJ1-1; D: NA; DNA: TGTGCCAGCAGTTTATTTGGGGGAGGGACTGAAGCTTTCTTT; CDR3: CASSLFGGGTEAFF
size: few; V: TRBV5-4; J: TRBJ2-5; D: NA; DNA: TGTGCCAGCAGCTTGGCGGGTGGATCCTTGGGGACCCAGTACTTC; CDR3: CASSLAGGSLGTQYF
size: NA; V: TRBV7-2; J: TRBJ1-5; D: TRBD1; DNA: TGTGCCAGCAGCTCAGACAGGGTGCTTGGTCAGCCCCAGCATTTT; CDR3: CASSSDRVLGQPQHF
size: NA; V: TRBV7-9; J: TRBJ1-1; D: TRBD1; DNA: TGTGCCAGCAGCTTAGCAGGGGGCCAGGGCACTGAAGCTTTCTTT; CDR3: CASSLAGGQGTEAFF
size: NA; V: TRBV4-1; J: TRBJ2-7; D: NA; DNA: TGCGCCAGCAGCCAAGTGTCCGGGGAAGACTACGAGCAGTACTTC; CDR3: CASSQVSGEDYEQYF
size: NA; V: TRBV9; J: TRBJ1-1; D: TRBD1; DNA: TGTGCCAGCAGCGCCGGACAGGGGGTTAACACTGAAGCTTTCTTT; CDR3: CASSAGQGVNTEAFF
size: once; V: TRBV9; J: TRBJ2-5; D: NA; DNA: TGTGCCAGCAGCGTAGGGATTGGAGGAGGCCAAGAGACCCAGTACTTC; CDR3: CASSVGIGGGQETQYF
size: NA; V: TRBV7-9; J: TRBJ1-4; D: NA; DNA: TGTGCCAGCAGCTTAACACGGGGTACTAATGAAAAACTGTTTTTT; CDR3: CASSLTRGTNEKLFF
size: NA; V: TRBV3-1/TRBV3-2; J: TRBJ2-3; D: NA; DNA: TGTGCCAGCAGCCAAGAGCTCAGAACGCAGTATTTT; CDR3: CASSQELRTQYF
size: NA; V: TRBV6-4; J: TRBJ1-2; D: TRBD1; DNA: TGTGCCAGCACTGAACAGGGGTCGTATGGCTACACCTTC; CDR3: CASTEQGSYGYTF
size: NA; V: TRBV6-5; J: TRBJ1-2; D: NA; DNA: TGTGCCAGCAGCATTCAGGCTCCTGGCTACACCTTC; CDR3: CASSIQAPGYTF
size: NA; V: TRBV5-1; J: TRBJ1-1; D: TRBD1; DNA: TGCGCCAGCAGCACCCGGGACAGGGAGATTTACACTGAAGCTTTCTTT; CDR3: CASSTRDREIYTEAFF